This T cell receptor (beta chain) stems from a study of T cells in Graves' hyperthyroidism and ophthalmopathy. Study conclusions and caveats: Ophthalmopathy was model-predicted a median 6.5 months pre-onset. Among clonotypes expanded in thyroid above 0.001, most were also found in blood.

The CDR3 totals 18 residues. V lost 8 bases and J lost 0, with 24 bases in between. CDR1 is SGHAT, CDR2 FQNNGV, per germline. A NOSPECS grade of at least 4, a Clinical Activity Score of at least 3 and duration under 3 months were recorded in ophthalmopathy patients. The study excluded patients with uncontrolled infection, other autoimmune disease, pregnancy or lactation. Note on this clonotype: The antigen remains unidentified.

Researchers amplified the TCR beta CDR3 regions from RNA transcripts. Initially, a first-round RT-PCR of the TCR CDR3 employed the HTBI primer set. TCRdb fed the multiplex PCR reads into MiXCR, producing one record per CDR3 protein. Altogether hundreds of thousands of distinct CDR3 sequences are present, about 20% being singletons, with the ten largest covering roughly 60%. Source material: blood. The chain uses TRBV11-2 and TRBJ2-3; no clear D gene. This TCR came from a man aged 25-40 years with Graves' ophthalmopathy. The CDR3 sequence: CASRDHGWEDSSTDTQYF. CDR3 DNA: TGTGCCAGCCGAGACCACGGGTGGGAAGATTCTAGCACAGATACGCAGTATTTT.